This entry concerns a single T cell receptor (beta chain). Its matching antigen is unknown. The same CDR3 can be traced to other DNA sequences in this sample. All donors qualified as healthy HIV-negative adults and had experienced no recent acute infections or vaccinations. The sample belongs to a study of shared clonotypes between healthy human individuals. CDR1 and CDR2 (germline): LNHDA, SQIVND (reference sequence). CDR3 size: 10 residues. V lost 6 bases and J 5 bases, leaving 4 bases between the germline ends. Whole-study findings and limits: Clonotype sharing across a few donors was observed for around 5% of naive CD4 clonotypes.

For each subset, genomic DNA was distributed in equal portions over several immunoSEQ plates. Sequenced by immunoSEQ multiplex PCR; TCRdb stores in-frame clones only, minus some. The data contain millions of clones, 93% of them seen just once; the ten biggest clones take up 0.3% to 0.4%. The V and J genes are TRBV19 and TRBJ1-2, with D hard to call. Sequencing was carried out using naive CD4+ T cells from PBMCs. The sample's subset: CD45RA+ positively selected. The receptor comes from a man aged 18 to 30 in good health. Some clones in this sample may be carry-over from other donors' samples. This chain's CDR3 is CASRNYGYTF. The CDR3 bases are TGTGCCAGTAGAAATTATGGCTACACCTTC.